The rows below give T cell receptor beta chains drawn from one sample of a study of T cell responses to AZD1222 COVID-19 vaccine. TCRdb's table, derived via immunoSEQ multiplex PCR, lists solely in-frame clones and lacks some. This table holds approximately 150,000 clones, 80% to 90% found once. Sequences were derived from peripheral blood, sampled on day 0 of AZD1222 vaccination. The source is an adult in good health. CDR3s leave out the opening cysteine and the closing phenylalanine or tryptophan. A D gene is named only where the DNA matches it firmly.

v_call: TRBV24-1
j_call: TRBJ1-5
d_call: .
cdr3_aa: ATSDRGSQPQH

v_call: TRBV7-3
j_call: TRBJ2-2
d_call: .
cdr3_aa: ASSSISRGNTGELF

v_call: TRBV9
j_call: TRBJ2-3
d_call: .
cdr3_aa: ASSVVAGHYTDTQY

v_call: TRBV10-1
j_call: TRBJ1-6
d_call: .
cdr3_aa: ASSEGKNGSPLH

v_call: TRBV29-1
j_call: TRBJ1-1
d_call: .
cdr3_aa: SVERRDARNTEAF

v_call: TRBV6-6
j_call: TRBJ2-5
d_call: TRBD1
cdr3_aa: ATGTDHQGTQY

v_call: TRBV7-8
j_call: TRBJ1-3
d_call: .
cdr3_aa: ASSLSKPLAGNTIY

v_call: TRBV9
j_call: TRBJ2-2
d_call: .
cdr3_aa: ASSPIGPITGELF

v_call: TRBV6-1
j_call: TRBJ2-7
d_call: TRBD2
cdr3_aa: ASSEGGRYEQY

v_call: TRBV6-5
j_call: TRBJ1-6
d_call: TRBD1
cdr3_aa: ASSYSRGSSPLH

v_call: TRBV18
j_call: TRBJ2-7
d_call: TRBD2
cdr3_aa: ASSPRGLAGGSSYEQY

v_call: TRBV5-4
j_call: TRBJ1-2
d_call: .
cdr3_aa: ASGMVEGVAGNGYT

v_call: TRBV5-1
j_call: TRBJ2-2
d_call: .
cdr3_aa: ASSLALAMNTGELF

v_call: TRBV9
j_call: TRBJ1-6
d_call: .
cdr3_aa: ASSVRENSPLH

v_call: TRBV24-1
j_call: TRBJ1-5
d_call: TRBD1
cdr3_aa: ATSEAGQGSQPQH

v_call: TRBV3-1/TRBV3-2
j_call: TRBJ1-1
d_call: TRBD1
cdr3_aa: ASSRQGGIEAF

v_call: TRBV6-5
j_call: TRBJ2-1
d_call: TRBD1
cdr3_aa: ASSPDRGFYNEQF

v_call: TRBV18
j_call: TRBJ2-2
d_call: .
cdr3_aa: ASSRTGTGELF

v_call: TRBV28
j_call: TRBJ2-1
d_call: .
cdr3_aa: ASSFSRYNEQF

v_call: TRBV6-5
j_call: TRBJ2-3
d_call: TRBD2
cdr3_aa: ANGLAGPDTQY

v_call: TRBV6-5
j_call: TRBJ2-1
d_call: TRBD1
cdr3_aa: ASRTRQGGNEQF

v_call: TRBV9
j_call: TRBJ2-1
d_call: TRBD2
cdr3_aa: ASAAGTSGYNEQF

v_call: TRBV9
j_call: TRBJ1-5
d_call: .
cdr3_aa: ASSAERGPQH

v_call: TRBV14
j_call: TRBJ2-1
d_call: TRBD2
cdr3_aa: ASSLTGGHYNEQF